Each of the 9 T cell receptor beta chains below was sequenced from the same sample in a study of blood T cell repertoires in COVID-19. Repertoires were generated with immunoSEQ multiplex PCR, while TCRdb's copy carries only in-frame clones and drops some. The table lists around 100,000 clones, about 88% of them singletons. Sequencing input: peripheral blood. The receptor source for this set is a woman between 65 and 79 years old who had recovered from COVID-19.

The chain joins TRBV3-1 (or the pseudogene TRBV3-2) to TRBJ2-7, with 8 bases that match TRBD2. Germline V gene lookup returns CDR1 LGHDT and CDR2 YNNKEL (reference sequence). V shed 4 bases and J 7 bases; nucleotides not matched to a gene: 9. This CDR3 contains 14 residues. The CDR3 bases are TGTGCCAGCAGCCCCGGGAGGGTGGTGATTGAGCAGTACTTC. This translates into CASSPGRVVIEQYF.

The rearrangement links TRBV3-1 (or the pseudogene TRBV3-2) to TRBJ2-5; tentatively, D is TRBD1 (5 bases). Germline V CDR1 and CDR2: LGHDT, YNNKEL (reference sequence). V lost 1 base to trimming and J lost 2 bases, with 8 bases between them. CDR3 length: 14 amino acids. CDR3 sequence reads: CASSQVQGQETQYF. The CDR3 coding sequence is TGTGCCAGCAGCCAAGTGCAGGGACAAGAGACCCAGTACTTC.

This clone was seen a single time. This rearrangement joins TRBV7-8 to TRBJ2-5; 12 bases line up with TRBD2. Germline assignment: CDR1 SGHVS and CDR2 FQNEAQ. The CDR3 is 16 amino acids. J gave up 1 base and V 4 bases, and 4 bases lay outside the gene matches. CDR3 region: CASSSGLAGIQETQYF. The CDR3 bases are TGTGCCAGCAGCTCAGGACTAGCGGGGATCCAAGAGACCCAGTACTTC.

The rearrangement uses TRBV6-2 or TRBV6-3 and TRBJ2-7, with D possibly matching TRBD1 (6 bases). Germline-derived CDR1 and CDR2 are MNHEY and SVGEGT. The CDR3 spans 15 residues. The V and J ends lost 2 bases and 2 bases respectively, with 13 bases between them. The CDR3 DNA is TGTGCCAGCAGTTACAGCAGACAGGCCCCCTACGAGCAGTACTTC. Translated, it gives CASSYSRQAPYEQYF.

The chain links TRBV27 to TRBJ2-3, with 8 bases aligning to TRBD2. CDR3 length: 15 residues. The ends lost 5 bases at V and 7 bases at J; junction bases unmatched: 11. CDR1 and CDR2 (germline): MNHEY, SMNVEV (reference sequence). Here the CDR3 DNA reads TGTGCCAGCAGTCCCAGCAGCGGGAGCGCTTATACGCAGTATTTT. Encoded protein: CASSPSSGSAYTQYF.

This chain uses TRBV28 with TRBJ2-4; D perhaps matches TRBD2 (6 bases). Deletions cut 6 bases from V and 1 base from J, with 13 bases between. Germline V lookup: CDR1 MDHEN, CDR2 SYDVKM. This CDR3 spans 15 amino acids. The CDR3 spells CASSPRAGAKNIQYF. In DNA form, the CDR3 reads TGTGCCAGCAGCCCCCGGGCGGGGGCCAAAAACATTCAGTACTTC.

This clone was recorded only once. The chain has TRBV30 and TRBJ2-5, with a possible D match to TRBD1 (6 bases). There are 15 residues in the CDR3. The V end was cut by 2 bases, the J end by 2 bases, with 15 bases between. Germline V lookup: CDR1 GTSNPN, CDR2 SVGIG (reference sequence). The CDR3 DNA reads as TGTGCCTGGAGTTCTACACAGGGCCCGCAAGAGACCCAGTACTTC. This gives the protein CAWSSTQGPQETQYF.

The chain carries TRBV7-2 and TRBJ2-1; D perhaps matches TRBD1 (6 bases). The CDR3 contains 14 residues. The germline gives CDR1 SGHTA, CDR2 FQGNSA. Between the trimmed V and J ends, which lost 11 bases and 2 bases, there was a span of 16 bases. CDR3 sequence: CAGMWGPAYNEQFF. CDR3 DNA sequence: TGTGCCGGCATGTGGGGGCCGGCCTACAATGAGCAGTTCTTC.

The rearrangement joins TRBV6-5 to TRBJ2-2; TRBD1 matches at 8 bases. This CDR3 comprises 14 residues. After removal of 6 bases from V and 5 bases from J, the junction contained 5 bases not matched to a gene. Germline V gene data show CDR1 as MNHEY and CDR2 as SVGAGI. The DNA for the CDR3 is TGTGCCAGCAGAGAGGACAGGGTAACCGGGGAGCTGTTTTTT. Translated, it gives CASREDRVTGELFF.